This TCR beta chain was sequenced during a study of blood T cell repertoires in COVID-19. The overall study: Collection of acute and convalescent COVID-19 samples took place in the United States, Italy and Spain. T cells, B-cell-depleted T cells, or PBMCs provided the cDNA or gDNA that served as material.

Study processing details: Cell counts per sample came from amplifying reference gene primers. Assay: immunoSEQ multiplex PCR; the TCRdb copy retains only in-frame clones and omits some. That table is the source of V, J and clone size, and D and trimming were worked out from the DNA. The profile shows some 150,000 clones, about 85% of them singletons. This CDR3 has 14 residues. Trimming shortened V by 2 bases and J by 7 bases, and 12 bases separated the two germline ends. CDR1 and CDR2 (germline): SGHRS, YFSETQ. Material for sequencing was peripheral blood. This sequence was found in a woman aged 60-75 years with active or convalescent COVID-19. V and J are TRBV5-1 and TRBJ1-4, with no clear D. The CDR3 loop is CASSLVSGGEKLFF. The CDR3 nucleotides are TGCGCCAGCAGCTTAGTTTCAGGAGGTGAAAAACTGTTTTTT.